This is a list of T cell receptor beta chains from one sample in a study of shared clonotypes between healthy human individuals. The table came from immunoSEQ multiplex PCR; TCRdb's copy has only in-frame clones and leaves some out. The sample lists 2.3 million or so clones, 85% to 95% seen once, with roughly 0.36% in the top ten. Sequencing input: naive CD4+ T cells from PBMCs. The receptors here all came from a man aged 18-30 years in good health. Some clones in this sample may be carry-over from other donors' samples. CDR3s include the opening cysteine and the closing phenylalanine or tryptophan. A D gene is named only where the DNA matches it firmly. Size is omitted from some rows. Given values are once, few, many or a class for expanded clones.

TRBV7-9	-	-	TRBJ2-7	TGTGCCAGCAGCTTAGGGGGTAGTCTAGGCTACGAGCAGTACTTC	CASSLGGSLGYEQYF
TRBV19	TRBD2	-	TRBJ2-1	TGTGCCAGTAGTCCCGTTAGCGGGAGTACCTACAATGAGCAGTTCTTC	CASSPVSGSTYNEQFF
TRBV28	-	-	TRBJ1-4	TGTGCCAGCAGTTTATGGGGGGGGCTCGGGACTAATGAAAAACTGTTTTTT	CASSLWGGLGTNEKLFF
TRBV4-3	-	-	TRBJ1-2	TGCGCCAGCAGCCCCCAGATGGCGAACTATGGCTACACCTTC	CASSPQMANYGYTF
TRBV7-9	-	-	TRBJ2-5	TGTGCCAGCAGCTTAAGTGTAATGGGCAGTCGAGAGACCCAGTACTTC	CASSLSVMGSRETQYF
TRBV5-1	-	-	TRBJ2-3	TGCGCCAGCAGTACCGTCGGGGGTCTTCCCCGCACAGATACGCAGTATTTT	CASSTVGGLPRTDTQYF
TRBV11-1	TRBD1	-	TRBJ1-1	TGTGCCAGCAGAAGAGACAGGGGCAACACTGAAGCTTTCTTT	CASRRDRGNTEAFF
TRBV7-2	-	-	TRBJ1-2	TGTGCCAGCAGCTTAAGTTGGGGTGATGGCTACACCTTC	CASSLSWGDGYTF
TRBV11-2	TRBD2	-	TRBJ2-5	TGTGCCAGCAGCCGGACTAGCGGGACAGAGACCCAGTACTTC	CASSRTSGTETQYF
TRBV5-1	TRBD2	-	TRBJ2-1	TGCGCCAGCAGCAACATCGAACTAGCGGTGAATGAGCAGTTCTTC	CASSNIELAVNEQFF
TRBV29-1	-	-	TRBJ1-2	TGCAGCGCCGGGCGGGGTAGTTCGTATGGCTACACCTTC	CSAGRGSSYGYTF
TRBV2	-	-	TRBJ2-3	TGTGCCACCCGAGAGGAGGGGGATACGCAGTATTTT	CATREEGDTQYF
TRBV7-9	-	-	TRBJ2-1	TGTGCCAGCAGCTTAGATGGGGCTAGTTTGAGCTCCTACAATGAGCAGTTCTTC	CASSLDGASLSSYNEQFF
TRBV27	-	-	TRBJ1-5	TGTGCCAGCAGTTTTCAGCGATATCAGCCCCAGCATTTT	CASSFQRYQPQHF
TRBV7-9	-	-	TRBJ2-3	TGTGCCAGCAGCTTAGCGGGAGTATTAGATACGCAGTATTTT	CASSLAGVLDTQYF
TRBV6-1	-	-	TRBJ2-3	TGTGCCAGCAGTGTAGGGGGGCGAGGCACAGATACGCAGTATTTT	CASSVGGRGTDTQYF
TRBV13	-	-	TRBJ2-2	TGTGCCAGCAGCTTAGGGGACCTGGTATACACCGGGGAGCTGTTTTTT	CASSLGDLVYTGELFF
TRBV4-2	TRBD2	-	TRBJ2-3	TGTGCCAGCAGCCAAATAGCGGGCCCCACCACAGATACGCAGTATTTT	CASSQIAGPTTDTQYF
TRBV6-5	-	-	TRBJ2-2	TGTGCCAGCAGGGGGCAGTCTGTGTCCGGGGAGCTGTTTTTT	CASRGQSVSGELFF
TRBV9	-	-	TRBJ2-2	TGTGCCAGCAGCGTAGTGTCCCCTCCAGCGAACACCGGGGAGCTGTTTTTT	CASSVVSPPANTGELFF
TRBV30	-	few	TRBJ1-1	TGTGCCTGGAGTGTGTGGAGACTGAACACTGAAGCTTTCTTT	CAWSVWRLNTEAFF
TRBV4-3	TRBD1	-	TRBJ2-1	TGCGCCAGCAGCCAAGAAGACAGGGGATGGAATGAGCAGTTCTTC	CASSQEDRGWNEQFF
TRBV29-1	TRBD1	once	TRBJ2-7	TGCAGCGTTGCGAAAGGGACAGGCAGCTCCTACGAGCAGTACTTC	CSVAKGTGSSYEQYF
TRBV5-4	-	-	TRBJ2-3	TGTGCCAGCAGCTTAGGCGGAACAGATACGCAGTATTTT	CASSLGGTDTQYF
TRBV29-1	-	-	TRBJ1-4	TGCAGCGTCCAAGGGGCAAATGAAAAACTGTTTTTT	CSVQGANEKLFF
TRBV5-1	TRBD1	-	TRBJ2-7	TGCGCCAGCAGCCTTGACAGGGTGGGCTACGAGCAGTACTTC	CASSLDRVGYEQYF
TRBV28	-	-	TRBJ1-4	TGTGCCAGCACCGTGGGGGGGGCCCGGGGTAATGAAAAACTGTTTTTT	CASTVGGARGNEKLFF
TRBV19	-	-	TRBJ1-5	TGTGCCAGTAGTAACACCGGGGACGGTCAGCCCCAGCATTTT	CASSNTGDGQPQHF
TRBV5-1	TRBD1	-	TRBJ2-1	TGCGCCAGCAGCTTGAACAGGGGTCTCTACAATGAGCAGTTCTTC	CASSLNRGLYNEQFF
TRBV18	-	-	TRBJ2-7	TGTGCCAGCTCACCGAAACGGGTCTCCTACGAGCAGTACTTC	CASSPKRVSYEQYF
TRBV5-6	-	-	TRBJ1-3	TGTGCCAGCCGCCGTGACAGACCTGGAAACACCATATATTTT	CASRRDRPGNTIYF
TRBV19	-	-	TRBJ1-1	TGTGCCAGTAGTATCGGGATGACGAACACTGAAGCTTTCTTT	CASSIGMTNTEAFF
TRBV29-1	-	-	TRBJ2-2	TGCAGCGTCGCCGGCTCCACCGGGGAGCTGTTTTTT	CSVAGSTGELFF